This TCR beta chain was observed in a study of regulatory T cells in long-lasting Graves disease. The time point is: persistent/refractory GD, antithyroid drugs over 5 years with positive TRAb. Extracted RNA from PBMCs served as the source of the TCR library. A peripheral blood sample, about 9.4 milliliters in volume, was drawn into EDTA tubes. Study observations and caveats: The study found lower TCR diversity in persistent Graves' patients than in newly diagnosed ones. Between persistent patients, thousands of public clonotypes were shared, exceeding the 966 shared between new patients.

There are many counts of this clonotype. The antigen remains undetermined. Arm-PCR with iRepertoire HTBI primers amplified the CDR3 regions for these TCR beta libraries. TCRdb re-called the multiplex PCR reads with MiXCR, one entry per CDR3 protein. The top ten clones hold 14% of a sample with 400,000 to 500,000 distinct CDR3 sequences, around a fifth of them seen once. The sequences come from peripheral blood mononuclear cells (PBMCs), collected when the disease was refractory, from a patient treated with antithyroid drugs. The source of this sequence is a female donor with Graves disease.

The CDR3 DNA follows: TGTGCCAGCAGCCAGCAGCCAGACAGGGGCGAAACAGCTTTCTTT. It translates to CASSQQPDRGETAFF. This chain uses TRBV3-1 with TRBJ1-1; 8 bases fit TRBD1. CDR3 length: 15 amino acids. The germline CDR1 and CDR2 sequences are LGHDT and YNNKEL (reference sequence). After removal of 3 bases from V and 10 bases from J, the junction contained 13 bases not matched to a gene. Filled out from reference TRBV3-1 and TRBJ1-1, the complete variable domain reads DTAVSQTPKYLVTQMGNDKSIKCEQNLGHDTMYWYKQDSKKFLKIMFSYNNKELIINETVPNRFSPKSPDKAHLNLHINSLELGDSAVYFCASSQQPDRGETAFFGQGTRLTVV.